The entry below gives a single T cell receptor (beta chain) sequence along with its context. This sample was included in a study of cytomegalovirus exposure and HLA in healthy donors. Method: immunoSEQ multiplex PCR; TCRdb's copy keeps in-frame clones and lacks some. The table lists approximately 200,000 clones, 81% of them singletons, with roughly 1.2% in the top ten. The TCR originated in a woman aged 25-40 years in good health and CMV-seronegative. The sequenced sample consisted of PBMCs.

The CDR3 DNA sequence: TGCGCCAGCAGCTTGGGGGACAGAGGGGGCTACACCTTC. Translating it yields CASSLGDRGGYTF. The gene calls are TRBV5-1 and TRBJ1-2; 7 bases agree with TRBD1. Looked up from germline, CDR1 is SGHRS and CDR2 is YFSETQ. The CDR3 spans 13 residues. The V and J ends lost 0 bases and 8 bases, in that order; junction bases with no gene match: 4. The full variable domain, with the rest looked up from reference TRBV5-1 and TRBJ1-2, is KAGVTQTPRYLIKTRGQQVTLSCSPISGHRSVSWYQQTPGQGLQFLFEYFSETQRNKGNFPGRFSGRQFSNSRSEMNVSTLELGDSALYLCASSLGDRGGYTFGSGTRLTVV.